This T cell receptor beta chain derives from a study of cytomegalovirus exposure and HLA in healthy donors. Study context: The approximately 670 first-cohort repertoires shared a platform with the 120 or so validation repertoires, as reported in a later analysis. General observations from the study: Most TCR sequences showed up rarely, but some public TCRs showed up in many donors.

This clone was observed a few times. Its antigen remains unknown. Sequencing used immunoSEQ multiplex PCR; TCRdb keeps in-frame clones, though not all of them. The table includes about 360,000 clones, 86% detected once. The sequenced sample consisted of PBMCs. This sequence was found in a woman aged 18-30 years in good health and CMV-seronegative.

The CDR3 sequence: CASSPSPTGDYGYTF. In DNA, the CDR3 is TGTGCCAGCAGTCCTTCCCCTACAGGGGACTATGGCTACACCTTC. The gene calls are TRBV27 and TRBJ1-2, with TRBD1 matching over 7 bases. This CDR3 spans 15 amino acids. J gave up 3 bases and V 5 bases, and 9 bases lay outside the gene matches. Germline V CDR1 and CDR2: MNHEY, SMNVEV (reference sequence).